This TCR beta chain was recovered during a study of T cells in women clearing cervical HPV infection. This CDR3 region has 14 residues. The germline CDR1 and CDR2 sequences are SNHLY and FYNNEI. J gave up 2 bases and V 6 bases, and 3 bases lay outside the gene matches. As for this clone: With the read ending 3 residues before the CDR3 end, the germline J gene is used to fill in that end.

The repertoire was sequenced with immunoSEQ multiplex PCR; TCRdb's copy has only in-frame clones and lacks some. The record lists about 20,000 clones, of which the ten most abundant hold about 6.7%. The specimen sequenced was blood buffy coat. This chain joins TRBV2 and TRBJ2-2, with 7 bases that match TRBD1. The sequence derives from a woman between 18 and 75 years old with a cervical HPV16 infection that either progressed to CIN3+ or cleared (not recorded which). The DNA read from the CDR3 is TGTGCCAGCAGGGGGACAGCCAACACCGGGGAG. This codes for CASRGTANTGE. The complete CDR3 sequence is CASRGTANTGELFF.